The T cell receptor (beta chain) described here comes from a study of naive and memory T cell subsets. Study-wide findings and caveats: From naive to CM, EM and EMRA, diversity decreased and Gini increased. Naive repertoires, especially CD8, held a few larger clonotypes, possibly memory cells re-expressing CD45RA.

Overnight CMV lysate stimulation of fresh PBMCs defined donor CMV status by CD4+ IFNgamma. Two oligonucleotides, mixed equimolar, formed the beta constant-region primer covering TRBC1 and TRBC2. Ligated cDNA was amplified by four rounds of PCR with nested alpha and beta constant-region primers and SP2. In TCRdb, the UMI-ligation and nested PCR reads were re-called with MiXCR into one record per CDR3 protein. This table has roughly 97,000 distinct CDR3 sequences, 13% to 15% appearing once. The CDR3 consists of 12 residues. V gave up 3 bases and J gave up 3 bases, with 3 bases separating them. This clonotype was counted at least ten times. Its target is not known.

The source of this sequence is a human donor in good health. V usage is TRBV12-3 or TRBV12-4 and J usage is TRBJ1-5; the D is unclear. The sample was naive CD8+ T cells from blood. CDR3 amino acids: CASSFYNQPQHF. The CDR3 nucleotides are TGTGCCAGCAGTTTTTACAATCAGCCCCAGCATTTT.